This TCR beta chain originates from a study of blood T cell repertoires in COVID-19. The V gene lost 3 bases and the J gene lost 0 bases, with 12 bases spanning the gap. Germline V gene data show CDR1 as LNHDA and CDR2 as SQIVND (reference sequence). This CDR3 has 15 residues. How the authors handled the data: Amplification of reference gene primers provided the estimated nucleated cell counts. Assay: immunoSEQ multiplex PCR; the TCRdb copy retains only in-frame clones and omits some. V, J and clone size are taken as reported in that table, and D and trimming were inferred from the DNA itself. This repertoire shows around 150,000 clones, around 82% found once; its top ten account for around 4%.

The sample consisted of peripheral blood. The rearrangement uses TRBV19 and TRBJ2-7, with TRBD1 as a possible D gene (5 bases). The clonotype comes from a man in his sixties with acute or convalescent COVID-19. CDR3 DNA: TGTGCCAGTAGTATGAGTAGACAGCTCTCCTACGAGCAGTACTTC. Protein product: CASSMSRQLSYEQYF. Supplemented by reference TRBV19 and TRBJ2-7, the full variable domain reads DGGITQSPKYLFRKEGQNVTLSCEQNLNHDAMYWYRQDPGQGLRLIYYSQIVNDFQKGDIAEGYSVSREKKESFPLTVTSAQKNPTAFYLCASSMSRQLSYEQYFGPGTRLTVT.